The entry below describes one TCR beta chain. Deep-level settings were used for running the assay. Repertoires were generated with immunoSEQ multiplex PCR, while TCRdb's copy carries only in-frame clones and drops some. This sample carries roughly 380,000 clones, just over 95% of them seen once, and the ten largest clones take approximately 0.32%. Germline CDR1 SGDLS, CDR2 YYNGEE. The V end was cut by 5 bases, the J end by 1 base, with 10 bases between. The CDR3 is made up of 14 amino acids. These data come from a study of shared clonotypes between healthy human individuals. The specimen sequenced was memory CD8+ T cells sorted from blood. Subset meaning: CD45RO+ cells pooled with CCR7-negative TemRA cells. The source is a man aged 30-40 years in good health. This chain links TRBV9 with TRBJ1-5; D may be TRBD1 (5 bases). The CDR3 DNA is TGTGCCAGCAGACTACAGGAAAGCAATCAGCCCCAGCATTTT. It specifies CASRLQESNQPQHF.